This TCR beta chain stems from a study of vaccination and CD4 T cells after COVID-19. Study as a whole: Post-COVID sampling occurred a median approximately 100 days after diagnosis (range 35 to 161).

The CDR3 has 14 amino acids. Germline lookup yields CDR1 DFQATT and CDR2 SNEGSKA (reference sequence). The trim removed 4 bases at V and 6 bases at J, leaving 6 bases unmatched. With regard to this clonotype: What it recognizes is unknown.

The treatment: roughly 11-day PBMC culture with coronavirus spike peptide pools or control peptides (ViraFEST assay). CD4+ T cells that had been cultured provided DNA sequenced with the Oncomine TCR Beta short-read assay. Using its own MiXCR run on the PCR reads, TCRdb lists one record per CDR3 protein. The sample contains about 10,000 distinct CDR3 sequences, more than 20% of which appear only once. The receptor comes from a human donor who received a COVID-19 vaccine. Sequencing used CD4+ T cells from blood, cultured in vitro, obtained before SARS-CoV-2 vaccination. This chain links TRBV20-1 with TRBJ2-2; 9 positions agree with TRBD1. CDR3 coding DNA: TGCAGTGCTATCCGGGACAGGGTCCCCGGGGAGCTGTTTTTT. Its protein is CSAIRDRVPGELFF.